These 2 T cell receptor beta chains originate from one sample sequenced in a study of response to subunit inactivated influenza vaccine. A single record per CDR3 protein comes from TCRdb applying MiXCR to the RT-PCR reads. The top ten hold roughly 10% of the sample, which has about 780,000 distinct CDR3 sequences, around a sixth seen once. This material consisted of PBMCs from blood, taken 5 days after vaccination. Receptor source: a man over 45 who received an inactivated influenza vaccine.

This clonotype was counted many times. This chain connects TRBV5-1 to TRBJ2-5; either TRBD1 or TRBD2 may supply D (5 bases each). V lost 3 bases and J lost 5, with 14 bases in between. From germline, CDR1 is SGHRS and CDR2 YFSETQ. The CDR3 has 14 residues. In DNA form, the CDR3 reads TGCGCCAGCAGCTCTGGGACGGCCGCGGAGACCCAGTACTTC. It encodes CASSSGTAAETQYF.

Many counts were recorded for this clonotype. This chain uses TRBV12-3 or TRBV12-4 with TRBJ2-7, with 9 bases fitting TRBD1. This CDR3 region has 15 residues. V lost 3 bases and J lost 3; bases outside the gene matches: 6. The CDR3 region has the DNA TGTGCCAGCAGTTTGCATGGGACAGGGAACTACGAGCAGTACTTC. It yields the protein CASSLHGTGNYEQYF.